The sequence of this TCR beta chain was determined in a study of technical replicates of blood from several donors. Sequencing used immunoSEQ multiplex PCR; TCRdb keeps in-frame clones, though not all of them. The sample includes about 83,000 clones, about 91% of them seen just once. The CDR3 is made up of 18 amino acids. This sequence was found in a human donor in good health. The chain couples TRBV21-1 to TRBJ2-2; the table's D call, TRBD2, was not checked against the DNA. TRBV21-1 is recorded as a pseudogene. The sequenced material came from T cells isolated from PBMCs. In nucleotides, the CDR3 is TGTGCCAGCAGCAAACGAAAACTTTCTAGGATGAACACCGGGGAGCTGTTTTTT. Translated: CASSKRKLSRMNTGELFF.